These 21 T cell receptor beta chains were sequenced from one sample in a study of T cell responses to AZD1222 COVID-19 vaccine. Some clones are missing from TCRdb's copy, which holds only in-frame ones; the method was immunoSEQ multiplex PCR. The sample lists approximately 110,000 clones; approximately 89% were seen once. The source material was peripheral blood, sampled 28 days after the second AZD1222 dose. The receptors here all came from an adult who received the AZD1222 COVID-19 vaccine.

Worth noting for this clone: The sample contains more than one DNA sequence encoding this CDR3. J is TRBJ1-2 and V is TRBV28, with D unresolved. There are 13 residues in the CDR3. CDR1 and CDR2 from the germline V gene are MDHEN and SYDVKM. Trimming removed 4 bases at V and 3 bases at J, with 9 bases between. The CDR3 loop reads CASSSAGDYGYTF. CDR3 nucleotide sequence: TGTGCCAGCAGTTCCGCCGGTGACTATGGCTACACCTTC.

This rearrangement joins TRBV12-3 or TRBV12-4 to TRBJ2-7; TRBD1 aligns across 8 bases. This CDR3 is 13 amino acids long. After removal of 3 bases from V and 9 bases from J, the junction contained 7 bases not matched to a gene. This CDR3 reads CASSFGDRIAQYF. The CDR3 DNA reads TGTGCCAGCAGTTTCGGGGACAGGATAGCGCAGTACTTC.

The J gene is TRBJ1-1, the V gene TRBV10-3, with 7 bases fitting TRBD1. Trimming cost V 6 bases and J 2 bases; bases outside gene matches: 3. The CDR3 is 13 amino acids. CDR1 is ENHRY and CDR2 is SYGVKD in the germline V gene. The CDR3 loop is CAISWDSNTEAFF. The CDR3, as DNA: TGTGCCATCAGCTGGGACAGCAACACTGAAGCTTTCTTT.

The chain links TRBV3-1 (or the pseudogene TRBV3-2) to TRBJ2-3, with 12 bases identical to TRBD2. The CDR3 consists of 14 residues. Germline trimming cut 8 bases from V and 3 bases from J; bases unmatched to any gene: 3. Germline V gene lookup returns CDR1 LGHDT and CDR2 YNNKEL (reference sequence). The CDR3 sequence is CASGGLAGTDTQYF. The CDR3 DNA reads TGTGCCAGCGGTGGACTAGCGGGAACAGATACGCAGTATTTT.

The chain joins TRBV19 to TRBJ1-1; 8 bases line up with TRBD1. V was clipped by 7 bases and J by 7 bases; unmatched bases: 11. Germline CDR1 is LNHDA and CDR2 is SQIVND (reference sequence). The CDR3 loop spans 14 amino acids. As DNA, the CDR3 is TGTGCCAGTATCGACAGGGGTCGAGAAAATGAAGCTTTCTTT. Its translation: CASIDRGRENEAFF.

J is TRBJ1-3 and V is TRBV5-1; D gene uncertain. Deletions cut 4 bases from V and 0 bases from J, with 8 bases between. Germline lookup yields CDR1 SGHRS and CDR2 YFSETQ. This CDR3 is built from 14 residues. CDR3 sequence (DNA): TGCGCCAGCAGCCAAGGCTACTCTGGAAACACCATATATTTT. This gives the protein CASSQGYSGNTIYF.

V and J are TRBV6-4 and TRBJ2-1; no clear D gene. The V end was cut by 9 bases, the J end by 5 bases, with 17 bases between. The germline gives CDR1 MRHNA, CDR2 SNTAGT. This CDR3 spans 14 amino acids. CDR3 nucleotide sequence: TGTGCCAGTTTGCGGAATTATGTACACAATGAGCAGTTCTTC. It specifies CASLRNYVHNEQFF.

This chain connects TRBV4-2 to TRBJ1-3; 8 nucleotides align to TRBD1. This CDR3 comprises 15 residues. Germline V gives CDR1 LGHNA, CDR2 YNFKEQ. Trimming took 3 bases from V and 8 from J; bases not matched to a gene: 9. This CDR3 is CASSQTGARGDTIYF. DNA for the CDR3: TGTGCCAGCAGCCAGACAGGGGCGAGGGGGGACACCATATATTTT.

The rearrangement links TRBV11-3 to TRBJ2-1; 8 bases map to TRBD2. Trimming at V came to 4 bases and at J to 9 bases, leaving 8 bases not matched to a gene. Germline CDR1 and CDR2: SGHNT and YENEEA. The CDR3 covers 14 residues. Written as DNA, the CDR3 is TGTGCCAGCAGCTCATCCGGGACTAGGGTTGAGCAGTTCTTC. It is translated as CASSSSGTRVEQFF.

This chain connects TRBV14 to TRBJ2-5; 8 nucleotides line up with TRBD1. Germline lookup yields CDR1 SGHDN and CDR2 FVKESK. The CDR3 has 13 residues. Trimming removed 6 bases from V and 8 bases from J; junction bases left unmatched: 8. The CDR3 region is CASRRDRGGTQYF. CDR3 nucleotide sequence: TGTGCCAGCAGACGTGACAGGGGAGGAACCCAGTACTTC.

The CDR3: CASSLGDRGLYAFF. For the CDR3, the DNA is TGTGCCAGCAGCTTGGGTGACAGGGGTTTGTATGCTTTCTTT. The chain has TRBV5-4 and TRBJ1-1, with TRBD1 identical over 8 bases. J gave up 11 bases and V 0 bases, and 9 bases lay outside the gene matches. Germline V CDR1 and CDR2: SGHNT, YYREEE (reference sequence). This CDR3 region has 14 residues.

This clone was seen only once. The J gene is TRBJ2-1, the V gene TRBV7-2; perhaps TRBD1 as D (5 bases). Germline assignment: CDR1 SGHTA and CDR2 FQGNSA. This CDR3 region has 15 residues. With 4 bases removed from V and 1 base from J, the gap between germline ends came to 11 bases. The CDR3 region has the DNA TGTGCCAGCAGCTCCCTAAGGGGTTCCTACAATGAGCAGTTCTTC. It codes for CASSSLRGSYNEQFF.

The V gene is TRBV5-1, the J gene TRBJ2-3; 10 bases map to TRBD1. The V gene's germline CDR1 is SGHRS and CDR2 YFSETQ. V shed 4 bases and J 3 bases; nucleotides not matched to a gene: 8. The CDR3 loop spans 16 amino acids. The CDR3 sequence: CASSPPGQGRTDTQYF. In DNA, the CDR3 is TGCGCCAGCAGCCCCCCGGGACAGGGGAGGACAGATACGCAGTATTTT.

The chain is built from TRBV5-5 and TRBJ1-2; D not certain. Germline loops: CDR1 SGHKS, CDR2 YYEKEE (reference sequence). CDR3 size: 12 residues. V was shortened by 1 base and J by 5 bases, with 6 bases between the two germline ends. CDR3 protein: CASSLRGYGYTF. The CDR3 DNA reads as TGTGCCAGCAGCTTGCGCGGGTATGGCTACACCTTC.

The chain employs TRBV6-2 or TRBV6-3 and TRBJ2-1; D unresolved. Trimming shortened V by 2 bases and J by 0 bases, and 11 bases separated the two germline ends. Germline CDR1 and CDR2: MNHEY and SVGEGT. The CDR3 loop spans 16 amino acids. DNA for the CDR3: TGTGCCAGCAGTTACCCTGACACGTTCTCCTACAATGAGCAGTTCTTC. Encoded protein: CASSYPDTFSYNEQFF.

The chain joins TRBV11-2 to TRBJ2-7, with 8 bases fitting TRBD1. The CDR3 has 14 amino acids. The germline V gene has CDR1 SGHAT and CDR2 FQNNGV. V shed 1 base, J shed 5 bases, and the junction held 4 bases outside the gene matches. CDR3 in DNA: TGTGCCAGCAGCTTAGGGGGACAGGTTAACGAGCAGTACTTC. This sequence encodes CASSLGGQVNEQYF.

The chain combines TRBV24-1 with TRBJ2-1; TRBD2 is a possible D gene (6 bases). The germline gives CDR1 KGHDR, CDR2 SFDVKD. Trimming took off 4 bases at V and 9 bases at J, with 15 bases between the two ends. The CDR3 has 14 amino acids. CDR3 DNA: TGTGCCACCAGTGACTCGGGACTCCGGGGTGAGCAGTTCTTC. Translating it yields CATSDSGLRGEQFF.

This clone has a single count. The V gene is TRBV27, the J gene TRBJ1-6; 8 nucleotides line up with TRBD1. Germline V CDR1 and CDR2: MNHEY, SMNVEV (reference sequence). The V segment lost 1 base and the J segment 6 bases; nucleotides outside the gene matches: 8. This CDR3 contains 17 residues. In DNA form, the CDR3 reads TGTGCCAGCAGTTTATATCCCCCAGACAGGGGTAATTCACCCCTCCACTTT. This codes for CASSLYPPDRGNSPLHF.

This chain joins TRBV11-3 and TRBJ2-2, with no clear D. CDR1 SGHNT and CDR2 YENEEA come from the germline V gene. The CDR3 extends over 12 amino acids. Between the trimmed V and J ends, which lost 5 bases and 5 bases, there was a span of 6 bases. For the CDR3, the DNA is TGTGCCAGCAGCACTAATACCGGGGAGCTGTTTTTT. It translates to CASSTNTGELFF.

The chain couples TRBV4-1 to TRBJ2-7; TRBD1 agrees at 7 bases. CDR1 MGHRA and CDR2 YSYEKL come from the germline V gene. V was clipped by 10 bases and J by 13 bases; unmatched bases: 10. The CDR3 contains 10 residues. CDR3 loop: CATLRTGKYF. CDR3 nucleotides: TGCGCCACCCTCCGGACAGGTAAATACTTC.

This chain uses TRBV6-2 or TRBV6-3 with TRBJ1-1; 9 bases are a match to TRBD1. Losses at the gene ends were 4 bases for V and 8 bases for J; bases not matched to a gene: 8. The CDR3 consists of 14 residues. Germline CDR1 MNHEY, CDR2 SVGEGT. The CDR3 DNA reads as TGTGCCAGCAGTTTACTTAGACAGGGGGAGGAAGCTTTCTTT. Its translation: CASSLLRQGEEAFF.